This entry lists 28 T cell receptor beta chains sequenced from one sample in a study of blood T cell repertoires in COVID-19 (dated by TCRdb to the early 2020s). The library was built by means of the immunoSEQ multiplex PCR assay. In its TCRdb copy, this immuneACCESS table keeps in-frame sequences only and misses some clones. Where compared with another copy, unresolved V genes explain less than half of these, and the others have no known cause. The sample data list 250,000 to 400,000 clones, and approximately 87% of these were observed just once. Roughly 5.2% of the sample comes from the top ten. The sample consisted of PBMCs or T cells enriched from blood (not recorded which). These receptors were taken from a young woman who had recovered from COVID-19.

The rearrangement uses TRBV6-5 and TRBJ2-2, with D tentatively TRBD2 (5 bases). Germline-derived CDR1 and CDR2 are MNHEY and SVGAGI. Trimming took 2 bases from V and 4 from J, leaving 8 bases between them. The CDR3 loop spans 14 amino acids. The CDR3 region is CASSYGSFTGELFF. The CDR3, as DNA: TGTGCCAGCAGTTACGGGAGCTTCACCGGGGAGCTGTTTTTT.

The chain uses TRBV4-1 and TRBJ1-5; unclear D gene. This CDR3 is 13 amino acids long. CDR1 is MGHRA and CDR2 is YSYEKL in the germline V gene. V lost 0 bases, J lost 7 bases, and 7 bases lay in between. The CDR3 protein is CASSQETWQPQHF. The CDR3 DNA reads as TGCGCCAGCAGCCAAGAGACATGGCAGCCCCAGCATTTT.

V usage is TRBV30 and J usage is TRBJ2-4; 8 bases agree with TRBD1. The germline V gene has CDR1 GTSNPN and CDR2 SVGIG (reference sequence). V dropped 7 bases and J dropped 6; count of bases not matched to a gene: 8. The CDR3 sequence is 13 residues long. CDR3 nucleotides: TGTGCCTCGGCAACAGGGGGGCCAAACATTCAGTACTTC. Residues: CASATGGPNIQYF.

The V gene is TRBV9, the J gene TRBJ2-1; TRBD2 matches 7 bases. The CDR3 has 16 residues. The V gene end was trimmed by 4 bases and the J gene end by 8 bases; junction bases not matched to a gene: 15. Germline V gene sequence: CDR1 SGDLS, CDR2 YYNGEE. The DNA for the CDR3 is TGTGCCAGCAGCAAACGAGGACTCGCTGGGGGGGATGAGCAGTTCTTC. Translation: CASSKRGLAGGDEQFF.

This clone was seen once. The chain employs TRBV6-6 and TRBJ2-6; D gene uncertain. Germline V lookup: CDR1 MNHNY, CDR2 SVGAGI (reference sequence). The CDR3 is made up of 18 amino acids. V was shortened by 5 bases and J by 2 bases, with 19 bases between the two germline ends. The CDR3 nucleotides read TGTGCCAGCAGTCAAACCTTCTACCGAGCCCCTGGGGCCAACGTCCTGACTTTC. Translating it yields CASSQTFYRAPGANVLTF.

The chain carries TRBV5-1 and TRBJ1-1, with TRBD1 matching 10 bases. The V gene's germline CDR1 is SGHRS and CDR2 YFSETQ. The CDR3 length is 14 residues. J lost 5 bases, V lost 4 bases, and 5 bases had no gene match. Written as DNA, the CDR3 is TGCGCCAGCAGCACTAGGACAGGGGGGACTGAAGCTTTCTTT. Protein sequence: CASSTRTGGTEAFF.

This chain uses TRBV18 with TRBJ1-3, with 7 bases lining up with TRBD1. The CDR3 is made up of 16 amino acids. Germline assignment: CDR1 KGHSH and CDR2 LQKENI. The V segment lost 6 bases and the J segment 0 bases; nucleotides outside the gene matches: 8. CDR3 loop: CASSPTRGNSGNTIYF. The CDR3 bases are TGTGCCAGCTCCCCTACCAGGGGGAACTCTGGAAACACCATATATTTT.

The gene calls are TRBV9 and TRBJ1-3; 7 bases line up with TRBD1. Germline V gene lookup returns CDR1 SGDLS and CDR2 YYNGEE. The CDR3 runs 17 residues. After removal of 4 bases from V and 0 bases from J, the junction contained 10 bases not matched to a gene. DNA for the CDR3: TGTGCCAGCAGCCCCTATATAACAGGGGTCTCTGGAAACACCATATATTTT. It translates to CASSPYITGVSGNTIYF.

The chain carries TRBV27 and TRBJ2-7; 7 bases are a match to TRBD1. The CDR3 has 14 residues. Germline CDR1 reads MNHEY; CDR2 reads SMNVEV (reference sequence). V shed 5 bases and J 7 bases; nucleotides not matched to a gene: 11. CDR3 bases: TGTGCCAGCAGTGACAGGGAAAGGACTTGGGAGCAGTACTTC. Protein product: CASSDRERTWEQYF.

As to this clone: Germline is not matched at one junction end, which may reflect a read error. CDR3 bases: TGTGCCAGCAGCCCGGGAAAAGGGGGTTTAGACTTT. This encodes CASSPGKGGLDF. This rearrangement joins TRBV3-1 (or the pseudogene TRBV3-2) to TRBJ1-6; possibly TRBD1 for D (6 bases). The CDR3 spans 12 residues. CDR1 LGHDT and CDR2 YNNKEL come from the germline V gene (reference sequence).

The chain links TRBV3-1 (or the pseudogene TRBV3-2) to TRBJ2-1; 11 bases map to TRBD2. CDR3 length: 15 residues. V gave up 8 bases and J gave up 9 bases; unmatched junction bases: 12. Per the germline V gene, CDR1 is LGHDT and CDR2 is YNNKEL (reference sequence). The CDR3 sequence is CASASGGSLQGEQFF. The CDR3 DNA is TGTGCCAGCGCTAGCGGGGGGTCCTTACAGGGTGAGCAGTTCTTC.

V gene TRBV5-8 combines with J gene TRBJ2-3; D call uncertain. Trimming removed 0 bases from V and 1 base from J, with 6 bases in between. This CDR3 comprises 14 residues. CDR1 SGHTS and CDR2 YDEGEE come from the germline V gene. CDR3 in amino acids: CASSLESGTDTQYF. The CDR3 DNA is TGTGCCAGCAGCTTGGAGTCGGGCACAGATACGCAGTATTTT.

This chain uses TRBV7-2 with TRBJ1-2; 7 nucleotides line up with TRBD1. This CDR3 has 15 amino acids. J gave up 4 bases and V 5 bases, and 10 bases lay outside the gene matches. Germline assignment: CDR1 SGHTA and CDR2 FQGNSA. The CDR3 nucleotides are TGTGCCAGCAGCCCACGCCAGGACAGGTTCTATGGCTACACCTTC. Protein product: CASSPRQDRFYGYTF.

V is TRBV4-1 and J is TRBJ2-3, with 10 bases matching TRBD1. This CDR3 has 16 residues. Looked up from germline, CDR1 is MGHRA and CDR2 is YSYEKL. Trimming at V came to 4 bases and at J to 1 base, leaving 5 bases not matched to a gene. The DNA of the CDR3 is TGCGCCAGCAGCCGGGCCGGACAGGGGGGCACAGATACGCAGTATTTT. Translating gives CASSRAGQGGTDTQYF.

The gene calls are TRBV2 and TRBJ1-1; 9 bases agree with TRBD1. The germline V gene encodes CDR1 SNHLY and CDR2 FYNNEI. V was clipped by 5 bases and J by 5 bases; unmatched bases: 3. The CDR3 runs 13 residues. This CDR3 reads CASSKDRGTEAFF. The CDR3 nucleotides are TGTGCCAGCAGTAAGGACAGGGGAACTGAAGCTTTCTTT.

The genes are TRBV7-3 and TRBJ1-1; possible D gene TRBD1, 6 bases. The ends were cut back, 3 bases at V and 3 bases at J, with 17 bases in the middle. The CDR3 spans 16 residues. Germline assignment: CDR1 SGHTA and CDR2 FQGTGA. CDR3: CASSLSPPEGDTEAFF. The CDR3 DNA reads as TGTGCCAGCAGCTTGTCACCACCTGAGGGGGACACTGAAGCTTTCTTT.

V is TRBV6-1 and J is TRBJ2-3, with D unresolved. The germline V gene encodes CDR1 MNHNS and CDR2 SASEGT. The V and J ends lost 0 bases and 2 bases respectively, with 12 bases between them. The CDR3 contains 16 residues. For the CDR3, the DNA is TGTGCCAGCAGTGAAGCGAGAGGTCTATTCACAGATACGCAGTATTTT. Translation: CASSEARGLFTDTQYF.

V is TRBV7-9 and J is TRBJ2-1, with D uncertain. This CDR3 region has 10 residues. Trimming stripped 8 bases from V and 8 bases from J, with 7 bases between. In germline, CDR1 is SEHNR, CDR2 FQNEAQ (reference sequence). CDR3 sequence (DNA): TGTGCCAGCTCCACGTATGAGCAGTTCTTC. Its protein is CASSTYEQFF.

The V and J genes are TRBV28 and TRBJ2-7; D gene ambiguous. V was clipped by 6 bases and J by 0 bases, with 12 bases between them. Germline lookup yields CDR1 MDHEN and CDR2 SYDVKM. The length of the CDR3 is 14 residues. Here the CDR3 DNA reads TGTGCCAGCAGGTTGGGTGCTAGCTCCTACGAGCAGTACTTC. This gives the protein CASRLGASSYEQYF.

This chain uses TRBV5-1 with TRBJ2-7; perhaps TRBD2 as D (6 bases). The CDR3 loop spans 14 amino acids. V was shortened by 4 bases and J by 3 bases, with 14 bases between the two germline ends. Germline CDR1 reads SGHRS; CDR2 reads YFSETQ. CDR3 residues: CASSPGGENYEQYF. The CDR3 nucleotides are TGCGCCAGCAGCCCCGGCGGGGAGAACTACGAGCAGTACTTC.

Here the CDR3 reads CASSLVGGGAMKDTQYF. CDR3 nucleotides: TGTGCCAGCAGCCTAGTTGGTGGGGGGGCGATGAAAGATACGCAGTATTTT. The rearrangement links TRBV3-1 (or the pseudogene TRBV3-2) to TRBJ2-3; weak D call: TRBD2 (7 bases). V was shortened by 4 bases and J by 5 bases, with 22 bases between the two germline ends. The CDR3 is made up of 17 amino acids. CDR1 and CDR2 from the germline V gene are LGHDT and YNNKEL (reference sequence).

The rearrangement joins TRBV30 to TRBJ1-2, with D maybe TRBD1 (5 bases). The CDR3 is 13 amino acids. V lost 0 bases to trimming and J lost 6 bases, with 11 bases between them. Germline CDR1 reads GTSNPN; CDR2 reads SVGIG (reference sequence). The CDR3: CAWSVQQVDGYTF. In DNA form, the CDR3 reads TGTGCCTGGAGTGTCCAACAGGTAGATGGCTACACCTTC.

The rearrangement uses TRBV24-1 and TRBJ2-1, with D possibly being TRBD1 (7 bases). This CDR3 contains 15 residues. From germline, CDR1 is KGHDR and CDR2 SFDVKD. V shed 8 bases and J shed 10 bases, with 23 bases lying between them. The DNA of the CDR3 is TGTGCCACCACTTCAGGACAGGTCCCTGGGGGGGAGCAGTTCTTC. Amino acid sequence: CATTSGQVPGGEQFF.

This clone was seen just once. The rearrangement joins TRBV24-1 to TRBJ1-5; D gene uncertain. The CDR3 loop spans 14 amino acids. The germline gives CDR1 KGHDR, CDR2 SFDVKD. The germline V and J ends were trimmed by 4 bases and 1 base, with 7 bases remaining between them. CDR3 in DNA: TGTGCCACCAGTGAGAGGGTAAGCAATCAGCCCCAGCATTTT. Its translation is CATSERVSNQPQHF.

The chain recombines TRBV11-2 with TRBJ2-1; 11 bases fit TRBD2. Germline assignment: CDR1 SGHAT and CDR2 FQNNGV. The CDR3 covers 15 residues. The ends lost 5 bases at V and 4 bases at J; junction bases unmatched: 4. CDR3 sequence (DNA): TGTGCCAGCAGCAGGACTAGCGGGTCTTACAATGAGCAGTTCTTC. Protein: CASSRTSGSYNEQFF. Full variable domain (remainder filled in from reference TRBV11-2 and TRBJ2-1): EAGVAQSPRYKIIEKRQSVAFWCNPISGHATLYWYQQILGQGPKLLIQFQNNGVVDDSQLPKDRFSAERLKGVDSTLKIQPAKLEDSAVYLCASSRTSGSYNEQFFGPGTRLTVL.

V is TRBV29-1 and J is TRBJ2-3; TRBD2 agrees at 11 bases. The CDR3 loop spans 14 amino acids. V trimming: 7 bases; J trimming: 3 bases; junction bases outside the gene matches: 6. Germline lookup yields CDR1 SQVTM and CDR2 ANQGSEA. CDR3 sequence: CSGGPSGGTDTQYF. CDR3 nucleotide sequence: TGCAGCGGTGGACCTAGCGGGGGGACAGATACGCAGTATTTT.

The CDR3 DNA reads as TGTGCCAGCTCACCATCTATACAGGGTGAGGATGGCTACACCTTC. This codes for CASSPSIQGEDGYTF. The chain links TRBV18 to TRBJ1-2, with D maybe TRBD1 (6 bases). V lost 2 bases and J lost 6, with 16 bases in between. The CDR3 is made up of 15 amino acids. CDR1 KGHSH and CDR2 LQKENI come from the germline V gene. Full variable domain (rest looked up from reference TRBV18 and TRBJ1-2): NAGVMQNPRHLVRRRGQEARLRCSPMKGHSHVYWYRQLPEEGLKFMVYLQKENIIDESGMPKERFSAEFPKEGPSILRIQQVVRGDSAAYFCASSPSIQGEDGYTFGSGTRLTVV.

The sample holds one count of this clone. CDR3 coding DNA: TGTGCCAGCAGTTTGGGGGGGAGTGATGGCTACACCTTC. Translating it yields CASSLGGSDGYTF. The chain couples TRBV27 to TRBJ1-2, with TRBD1 as a possible D gene (5 bases). Trimming removed 3 bases from V and 6 bases from J, with 11 bases in between. This CDR3 contains 13 residues. Per the germline V gene, CDR1 is MNHEY and CDR2 is SMNVEV (reference sequence).